Here is one T cell receptor (beta chain) with its context. Its antigen is currently unknown. These data originate in a study of CD8+CD57+ T cells in acquired aplastic anemia. About the study: Across the sorted CD4+ and CD8+ cells, DNA amounts averaged around 3.2 ug. Findings and limits, study-wide: Patients had around 30 CD8+ CDR3 sequences in common with controls (the shared set).

Only patients with CD8+CD57+ cell expansion on flow cytometry were chosen for sequencing. Germline values: CDR1 MGHDK, CDR2 SYGVNS. The CDR3 runs to 17 residues. V lost 1 base to trimming and J lost 2 bases, with 12 bases between them. Using genomic DNA as the template, TCR beta VDJ and CDR3 profiling was carried out. TCRdb fed the reads into MiXCR, producing one record per CDR3 protein. Of some 150,000 distinct CDR3 sequences in the sample, 71% were seen once. The chain employs TRBV25-1 and TRBJ2-6; tentatively, D is TRBD1 (6 bases). The specimen was sorted CD4+, CD8+, or CD8+CD57+ T cells (not recorded which) from PBMCs. This TCR was sampled from a human donor with aplastic anemia. In DNA, the CDR3 is TGTGCCAGCAGTGAATTGGACAGTTTCCCTGGGGCCAACGTCCTGACTTTC. Translating it yields CASSELDSFPGANVLTF.